Listed below are T cell receptor beta chains from one sample, sequenced in a study of T-cell reconstitution after alpha-beta-depleted transplantation in children. TCRdb independently ran MiXCR on the PCR reads; one entry per CDR3 protein. In the table there are around 140,000 distinct CDR3 sequences, 8.8% of which are singletons. The starting material was PBMCs, mostly from graft donor cells, obtained 180 days after TCRalphabeta/CD19-depleted stem cell transplant. The receptors derive from a female patient under 10 years old who had a stem cell transplant for congenital amegakaryocytic thrombocytopenia, so the T cells may come from the graft donor. The CDR3 runs from the conserved cysteine through the conserved F or W. The D gene is left open where the match is weak. Where a row states a size, it is once, few, many or the class of an expanded clone; other rows omit it.

clone_size j_call d_call v_call cdr3_aa cdr3_nt
many TRBJ2-2 - TRBV12-3/TRBV12-4 CASSPGHNTGELFF TGTGCCAGCAGCCCGGGACATAACACCGGGGAGCTGTTTTTT
many TRBJ2-7 - TRBV7-9 CASSPSRVEQYF TGTGCCAGCAGCCCATCTAGAGTCGAGCAGTACTTC
- TRBJ2-1 - TRBV9 CASSGPDNEQFF TGTGCCAGCAGCGGCCCGGACAATGAGCAGTTCTTC
many TRBJ2-2 TRBD1 TRBV5-1 CASSPNTGANTGELFF TGCGCCAGCAGCCCCAACACAGGGGCGAACACCGGGGAGCTGTTTTTT
few TRBJ1-3 - TRBV29-1 CSDSFGRPSSGNTIYF TGCAGCGACTCCTTCGGACGGCCGAGTTCTGGAAACACCATATATTTT
many TRBJ2-1 TRBD2 TRBV3-1 CASSQEPLAGYEQFF TGTGCCAGCAGCCAAGAGCCCCTAGCGGGATATGAGCAGTTCTTC
many TRBJ2-5 - TRBV4-1 CASSQVLGALEETQYF TGCGCCAGCAGCCAAGTTCTAGGGGCCTTGGAAGAGACCCAGTACTTC
- TRBJ2-7 TRBD1 TRBV7-2 CASSRRWTRGQGEQYF TGTGCCAGCAGCCGCCGCTGGACTCGTGGACAGGGCGAGCAGTACTTC
many TRBJ2-4 TRBD2 TRBV28 CASSFFGLAVAKNIQYF TGTGCCAGCAGTTTTTTCGGACTAGCGGTAGCCAAAAACATTCAGTACTTC
- TRBJ1-6 - TRBV7-9 CADGRNSPLHF TGTGCAGATGGCAGGAATTCACCCCTCCACTTT
few TRBJ1-2 TRBD1 TRBV20-1 CSAWAGTGDFYGYTF TGCAGTGCTTGGGCCGGGACAGGGGATTTCTATGGCTACACCTTC
few TRBJ2-2 - TRBV20-1 CSARDSGTANTGELFF TGCAGTGCTAGAGATAGTGGGACGGCGAACACCGGGGAGCTGTTTTTT
- TRBJ1-5 - TRBV28 CASSKGGARQPQHF TGTGCCAGCAGTAAAGGGGGGGCTCGACAGCCCCAGCATTTT
- TRBJ2-2 TRBD2 TRBV20-1 CSAHHLGGPNTGELFF TGCAGTGCCCACCACCTGGGAGGGCCGAACACCGGGGAGCTGTTTTTT
many TRBJ2-1 TRBD2 TRBV20-1 CSAQTSGAYNEQFF TGCAGTGCTCAAACTAGCGGGGCCTACAATGAGCAGTTCTTC
many TRBJ2-7 TRBD2 TRBV6-5 CASILGLAGSYEQYF TGTGCCAGCATCTTGGGGCTAGCGGGCTCCTACGAGCAGTACTTC
few TRBJ2-1 TRBD2 TRBV20-1 CSATPGLVSDEQFF TGCAGTGCTACCCCGGGACTAGTTTCCGATGAGCAGTTCTTC
many TRBJ2-2 TRBD2 TRBV5-6 CASSLGLAGWPGELFF TGTGCCAGCAGCTTGGGGCTAGCGGGTTGGCCCGGGGAGCTGTTTTTT
- TRBJ2-7 - TRBV5-1 CASSFGEGQGYEQYF TGCGCCAGCAGCTTTGGGGAGGGCCAGGGGTACGAGCAGTACTTC
- TRBJ1-2 TRBD1 TRBV20-1 CSAEDRGLSGHTF TGCAGTGCAGAGGACAGGGGGTTGTCTGGCCACACCTTC
- TRBJ1-4 - TRBV29-1 CSVGERAGPIEKLFF TGCAGCGTTGGGGAACGGGCAGGGCCTATTGAAAAACTGTTTTTT
- TRBJ1-1 - TRBV5-1 CASSTGRRTEAFF TGCGCCAGCAGCACCGGGAGGAGGACTGAAGCTTTCTTT